Given below is one TCR beta chain in context. Germline CDR1 is SGHNT and CDR2 is YYREEE (reference sequence). The CDR3 runs to 18 residues. V shed 4 bases and J 2 bases; nucleotides not matched to a gene: 16. The data are from a study of T cell changes during pregnancy in multiple sclerosis. Only in-frame clones appear in the TCRdb table, and some are missing; sequencing was by immunoSEQ multiplex PCR. Counted here are around 68,000 clones, about nine tenths occurring once; the ten biggest clones make up 1% to 1.5%. The sequencing here drew on peripheral blood, taken after pregnancy. This sequence was found in a female donor in good health, enrolled as a control in a pregnancy study. The J gene is TRBJ1-2, the V gene TRBV5-4; 8 bases are a match to TRBD1. The chain's CDR3 is CASSPTYPGGAKNYGYTF. CDR3 nucleotides: TGTGCCAGCAGCCCTACCTACCCAGGGGGCGCAAAGAACTATGGCTACACCTTC.